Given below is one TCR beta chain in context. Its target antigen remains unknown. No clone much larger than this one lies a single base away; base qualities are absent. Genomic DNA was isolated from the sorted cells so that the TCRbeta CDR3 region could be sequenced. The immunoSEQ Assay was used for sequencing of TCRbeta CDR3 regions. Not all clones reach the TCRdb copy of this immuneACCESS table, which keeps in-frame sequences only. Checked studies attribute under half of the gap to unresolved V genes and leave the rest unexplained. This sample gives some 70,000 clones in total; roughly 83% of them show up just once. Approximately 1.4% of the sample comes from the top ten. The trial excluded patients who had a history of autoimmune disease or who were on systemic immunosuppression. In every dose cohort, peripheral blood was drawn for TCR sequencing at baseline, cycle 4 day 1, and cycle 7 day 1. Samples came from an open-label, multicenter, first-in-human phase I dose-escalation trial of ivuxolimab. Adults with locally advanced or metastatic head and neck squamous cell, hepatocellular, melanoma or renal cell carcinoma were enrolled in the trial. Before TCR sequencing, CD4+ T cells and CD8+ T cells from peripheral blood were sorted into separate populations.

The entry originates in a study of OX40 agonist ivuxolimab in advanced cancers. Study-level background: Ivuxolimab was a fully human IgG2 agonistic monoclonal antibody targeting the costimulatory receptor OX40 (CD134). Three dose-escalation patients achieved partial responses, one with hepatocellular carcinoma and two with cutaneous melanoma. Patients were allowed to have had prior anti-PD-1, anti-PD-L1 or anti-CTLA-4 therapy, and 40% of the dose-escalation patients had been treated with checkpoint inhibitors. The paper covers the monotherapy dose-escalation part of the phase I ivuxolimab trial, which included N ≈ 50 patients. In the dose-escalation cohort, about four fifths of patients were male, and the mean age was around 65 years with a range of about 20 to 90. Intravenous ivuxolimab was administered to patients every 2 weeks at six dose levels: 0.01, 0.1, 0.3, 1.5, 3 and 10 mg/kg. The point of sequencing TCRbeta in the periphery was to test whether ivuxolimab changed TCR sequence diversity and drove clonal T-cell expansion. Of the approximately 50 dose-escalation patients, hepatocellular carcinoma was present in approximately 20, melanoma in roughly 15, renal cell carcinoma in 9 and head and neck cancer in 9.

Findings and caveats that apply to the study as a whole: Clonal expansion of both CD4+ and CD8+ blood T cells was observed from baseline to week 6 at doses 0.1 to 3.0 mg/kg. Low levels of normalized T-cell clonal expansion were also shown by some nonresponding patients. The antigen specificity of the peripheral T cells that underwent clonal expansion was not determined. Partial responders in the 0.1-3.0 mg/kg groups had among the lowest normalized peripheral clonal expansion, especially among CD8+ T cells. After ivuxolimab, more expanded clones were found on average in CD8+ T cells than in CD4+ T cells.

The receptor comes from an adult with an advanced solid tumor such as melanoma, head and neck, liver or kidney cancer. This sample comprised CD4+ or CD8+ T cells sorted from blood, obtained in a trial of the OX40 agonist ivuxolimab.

This receptor has the CDR3 CASSQRGPSGGASGANVLTF. The nucleotide sequence reads TGTGCCAGCAGCCAGAGGGGTCCTAGCGGGGGGGCCTCTGGGGCCAACGTCCTGACTTTC. The chain is made from TRBV4-2 and TRBJ2-6; 12 of the junction bases match TRBD2. Spanning cysteine to phenylalanine, the CDR3 consists of 20 amino acids. Only the CDR3 DNA stays, 60 bases, in frame from base 1. Per the germline V gene, LGHNA is the CDR1 and YNFKEQ is the CDR2. Trimming accounts for 3 bases at V and 0 bases at J, while the number of junction bases matched to no gene is 9.